Presented here are 14 T cell receptor beta chains from one specimen sequenced in a study of identical twins. TCRdb independently ran MiXCR on the 5' RACE reads; one entry per CDR3 protein. The table has about 890,000 distinct CDR3 sequences, 9% to 15% seen once; the top ten hold around 1.5%. The same sample was also studied in work on yellow fever vaccine responses in identical twins.

The sample consisted of PBMCs. Receptors originate from a woman aged 18 to 35 in good health.

This clonotype has only a few counts. The chain employs TRBV27 and TRBJ2-3; the match to TRBD2 covers 12 bases. Germline values: CDR1 MNHEY, CDR2 SMNVEV (reference sequence). Trimming removed 5 bases from V and 5 bases from J; junction bases left unmatched: 5. CDR3 length equals 15 residues. This CDR3 is CASSRLAGVGDTQYF. Written as DNA, the CDR3 is TGTGCCAGCAGTCGACTAGCGGGAGTGGGAGATACGCAGTATTTT.

This clonotype was seen at least ten times. This chain links TRBV20-1 with TRBJ2-1, with TRBD2 matching 10 bases. Losses at the gene ends were 6 bases for V and 9 bases for J; bases not matched to a gene: 14. Germline-derived CDR1 and CDR2 are DFQATT and SNEGSKA (reference sequence). The CDR3 has 15 residues. This CDR3 reads CSASSLGLASTEQFF. The DNA of the CDR3 is TGCAGTGCCTCATCGCTGGGACTAGCGTCTACTGAGCAGTTCTTC.

A few counts support this clonotype. The chain couples TRBV7-9 to TRBJ1-1; D remains ambiguous. The CDR3 is 15 amino acids. V lost 1 base, J lost 1 base, and 10 bases lay in between. The germline CDR1 and CDR2 sequences are SEHNR and FQNEAQ (reference sequence). CDR3 DNA: TGTGCCAGCAGCTTAGAGGGCGCGGAGAACACTGAAGCTTTCTTT. This encodes CASSLEGAENTEAFF. Full variable domain (outside the CDR3, taken from reference TRBV7-9 and TRBJ1-1): DTGVSQNPRHKITKRGQNVTFRCDPISEHNRLYWYRQTLGQGPEFLTYFQNEAQLEKSRLLSDRFSAERPKGSFSTLEIQRTEQGDSAMYLCASSLEGAENTEAFFGQGTRLTVV.

The chain is built from TRBV27 and TRBJ2-2; D may be TRBD2 (6 bases). The CDR3 runs 13 residues. Deletions cut 1 base from V and 10 bases from J, with 10 bases between. Germline V gene data show CDR1 as MNHEY and CDR2 as SMNVEV (reference sequence). CDR3 region: CASSLLEGTELFF. The CDR3 nucleotides read TGTGCCAGCAGTTTATTGGAGGGCACGGAGCTGTTTTTT.

This clonotype has more than one count but fewer than ten. V gene TRBV28 combines with J gene TRBJ2-7; D gene ambiguous. The V and J ends lost 8 bases and 4 bases respectively, with 9 bases between them. Germline V lookup: CDR1 MDHEN, CDR2 SYDVKM. This CDR3 has 11 amino acids. CDR3 protein: CASERNYEQYF. CDR3 coding DNA: TGTGCCAGCGAGAGGAATTACGAGCAGTACTTC.

The sample holds a few counts of this clonotype. The gene calls are TRBV20-1 and TRBJ2-7, with TRBD1 matching over 9 bases. Germline lookup yields CDR1 DFQATT and CDR2 SNEGSKA (reference sequence). Germline trimming cut 3 bases from V and 5 bases from J; bases unmatched to any gene: 8. This CDR3 is built from 14 residues. CDR3 loop: CSARRGQGRNEQYF. CDR3 DNA: TGCAGTGCTAGGAGGGGACAGGGACGAAACGAGCAGTACTTC.

This clonotype was observed a handful of times. CDR3 residues: CASSQGKAGTQYF. The CDR3 DNA follows: TGTGCCAGCAGCCAAGGAAAAGCGGGGACGCAGTATTTT. The rearrangement uses TRBV14 and TRBJ2-3; 7 nucleotides align to TRBD2. This CDR3 has 13 residues. Germline CDR1 reads SGHDN; CDR2 reads FVKESK. J lost 9 bases, V lost 1 base, and 4 bases had no gene match.

As regards this clonotype: One end of the junction fails to match germline, which may point to a read error. V is TRBV28 and J is TRBJ2-3, with 8 positions matching TRBD1. This CDR3 spans 18 amino acids. The germline gives CDR1 MDHEN, CDR2 SYDVKM. The CDR3 loop reads CASGNGTGRAGRTDTQYF. For the CDR3, the DNA is TGTGCCAGCGGAAACGGGACAGGTAGAGCGGGCCGCACCGATACGCAGTATTTT.

This clonotype was observed at least ten times. The V gene is TRBV12-3 or TRBV12-4, the J gene TRBJ2-2; the D is unclear. This CDR3 region has 12 residues. The V end was cut by 7 bases, the J end by 3 bases, with 6 bases between. The CDR3 nucleotides are TGTGCCAGCAATCTTCACACCGGGGAGCTGTTTTTT. Amino acids: CASNLHTGELFF.

Many counts were recorded for this clonotype. This sequence joins TRBV6-5 and TRBJ2-5, with TRBD2 as a possible D gene (5 bases). CDR3 length: 15 residues. CDR1 MNHEY and CDR2 SVGAGI come from the germline V gene. Trimming left V 2 bases short and J 10 bases short, with 20 bases between. The CDR3 DNA is TGTGCCAGCAGTTACGACCGATTAGCGTGGAAGGGCCAGTACTTC. Residues: CASSYDRLAWKGQYF.

This clonotype was detected a few times. J is TRBJ1-1 and V is TRBV7-9; TRBD1 aligns across 9 bases. CDR3 length equals 16 residues. V lost 3 bases to trimming and J lost 4 bases; unmatched junction nucleotides: 9. The germline V gene encodes CDR1 SEHNR and CDR2 FQNEAQ (reference sequence). For the CDR3, the DNA is TGTGCCAGCAGCTTGGGAACCGGGACAGGGCTCACTGAAGCTTTCTTT. Amino acids: CASSLGTGTGLTEAFF.

The chain is built from TRBV28 and TRBJ2-5, with a possible D match to TRBD1 (6 bases). Between the trimmed V and J ends, which lost 2 bases and 5 bases, there was a span of 21 bases. CDR1 is MDHEN, CDR2 SYDVKM, per germline. The CDR3 runs to 17 residues. Here the CDR3 reads CASSLRGRGRGTETQYF. The CDR3 DNA reads TGTGCCAGCAGTTTAAGGGGCAGGGGCCGAGGGACGGAGACCCAGTACTTC.

This chain joins TRBV10-1 and TRBJ2-1; D may be TRBD2 (6 bases). CDR3 length equals 13 residues. Trimming left V 2 bases short and J 10 bases short, with 12 bases between. Germline CDR1 and CDR2: WNHNN and SYGVQD (reference sequence). The chain's CDR3 is CASSEVGGKEQFF. The CDR3 DNA follows: TGCGCCAGCAGTGAGGTGGGAGGAAAGGAGCAGTTCTTC.

This clonotype was seen ten or more times. The chain employs TRBV3-1 and TRBJ2-1; 10 bases fit TRBD2. V lost 0 bases, J lost 5 bases, and 4 bases stayed unmatched. Germline V CDR1 and CDR2: LGHDT, YNNKEL (reference sequence). The CDR3 has 16 amino acids. In nucleotides, the CDR3 is TGTGCCAGCAGCCAAGATCAGCGGGGGGGGAACAATGAGCAGTTCTTC. Residues: CASSQDQRGGNNEQFF.